The next 20 T cell receptor beta chains were all read from a single sample in a study of long-term antiretroviral therapy in people with HIV. The assay, immunoSEQ v3.0, was run at survey level. Profiled with immunoSEQ multiplex PCR; TCRdb holds only in-frame clones, not every one. In the table there are fewer than 25,000 clones, approximately 88% of which are singletons. This material consisted of unsorted PBMCs, taken 1.8 years before starting antiretroviral therapy. These receptors came from a man in his fifties or sixties with HIV.

The genes are TRBV28 and TRBJ1-6; perhaps TRBD1 as D (5 bases). Germline V gene lookup returns CDR1 MDHEN and CDR2 SYDVKM. There are 15 residues in the CDR3. The V and J ends lost 8 bases and 0 bases respectively, with 11 bases between them. In DNA form, the CDR3 reads TGTGCCAGCCTCCAAGGGGACTCCTATAATTCACCCCTCCACTTT. Its translation: CASLQGDSYNSPLHF.

The chain has TRBV2 and TRBJ1-5; D uncertain. The V end lost 2 bases, the J end lost 5 bases, and 13 bases lay between the germline ends. The CDR3 has 15 amino acids. Germline CDR1 SNHLY, CDR2 FYNNEI. CDR3 sequence reads: CASSEKSTPHQPQHF. The CDR3 DNA follows: TGTGCCAGCAGTGAAAAATCTACGCCCCATCAGCCCCAGCATTTT.

The chain is built from TRBV9 and TRBJ1-4; tentative D call: TRBD1 (5 bases). The V end lost 2 bases, the J end lost 7 bases, and 12 bases lay between the germline ends. The CDR3 totals 14 residues. CDR1 is SGDLS and CDR2 is YYNGEE in the germline V gene. CDR3 amino acids: CASSVNNQGEKLFF. The CDR3 coding sequence is TGTGCCAGCAGCGTGAACAACCAGGGTGAAAAACTGTTTTTT.

The chain uses TRBV27 and TRBJ1-5; a possible D gene is TRBD1 (5 bases). V dropped 5 bases and J dropped 1 base, with 9 bases sitting between them. The length of the CDR3 is 14 residues. In germline, CDR1 is MNHEY, CDR2 SMNVEV (reference sequence). The CDR3 spells CASSPWGSNQPQHF. CDR3 coding DNA: TGTGCCAGCAGTCCATGGGGCAGCAATCAGCCCCAGCATTTT.

The V call is TRBV4-1, the J call TRBJ1-6; D is perhaps TRBD1 (5 bases). V dropped 2 bases and J dropped 7 bases, with 12 bases sitting between them. The CDR3 covers 15 residues. The germline gives CDR1 MGHRA, CDR2 YSYEKL. CDR3 sequence reads: CASSQLTAGNSPLHF. CDR3 bases: TGCGCCAGCAGCCAATTGACAGCCGGGAATTCACCCCTCCACTTT.

V usage is TRBV5-1 and J usage is TRBJ1-5; D uncertain. This CDR3 has 13 amino acids. The V and J ends lost 3 bases and 4 bases respectively, with 8 bases between them. Looked up from germline, CDR1 is SGHRS and CDR2 is YFSETQ. The CDR3 region is CASSYGRNQPQHF. For the CDR3, the DNA is TGCGCCAGCAGCTATGGGCGGAATCAGCCCCAGCATTTT.

The gene calls are TRBV18 and TRBJ2-7; 7 positions agree with TRBD1. The CDR3 consists of 14 residues. Germline CDR1 is KGHSH and CDR2 is LQKENI. After removal of 2 bases from V and 3 bases from J, the junction contained 4 bases not matched to a gene. The CDR3 region is CASSPRTGIYEQYF. The CDR3 DNA is TGTGCCAGCTCACCAAGGACAGGTATCTACGAGCAGTACTTC.

The chain employs TRBV7-6 and TRBJ2-2; 9 bases fit TRBD1. This CDR3 has 17 residues. With 1 base clipped from V and 6 bases from J, the junction kept 9 bases outside the gene matches. The germline V gene has CDR1 SGHVS and CDR2 FNYEAQ. The CDR3: CASSLGAGTGISGELFF. In DNA form, the CDR3 reads TGTGCCAGCAGCTTAGGGGCCGGGACAGGGATCTCCGGGGAGCTGTTTTTT.

This clone was detected only once. The chain links TRBV7-2 to TRBJ2-7; unclear D gene. Trimming cost V 7 bases and J 6 bases, with 13 bases left between them. Germline V gives CDR1 SGHTA, CDR2 FQGNSA. This CDR3 has 12 residues. Written as DNA, the CDR3 is TGTGCCAGCAACTCAATTCTGCTCGAGCAGTACTTC. This sequence encodes CASNSILLEQYF. The entire variable domain, with the rest obtained from reference TRBV7-2 and TRBJ2-7, is as follows: GAGVSQSPSNKVTEKGKDVELRCDPISGHTALYWYRQSLGQGLEFLIYFQGNSAPDKSGLPSDRFSAERTGGSVSTLTIQRTQQEDSAVYLCASNSILLEQYFGPGTRLTVT.

The chain combines TRBV2 with TRBJ1-5, with no clear D. The germline V and J ends were trimmed by 4 bases and 5 bases, with 15 bases remaining between them. Germline CDR1 and CDR2: SNHLY and FYNNEI. This CDR3 has 15 residues. The CDR3 reads CASSGGQPSHQPQHF. CDR3 DNA: TGTGCCAGCAGTGGTGGGCAGCCCTCTCATCAGCCCCAGCATTTT.

This rearrangement joins TRBV5-4 to TRBJ2-7; the match to TRBD1 covers 7 bases. The CDR3 consists of 15 residues. J gave up 4 bases and V 4 bases, and 11 bases lay outside the gene matches. Germline CDR1 reads SGHNT; CDR2 reads YYREEE (reference sequence). The CDR3 DNA is TGTGCCAGCAGCCCGAGGGGCAGGGGGTTGTACGAGCAGTACTTC. Its translation: CASSPRGRGLYEQYF.

In nucleotides, the CDR3 is TGTGCCAGCAGGACAGAAAGAGACTATGGCTACACCTTC. It encodes CASRTERDYGYTF. The chain has TRBV2 and TRBJ1-2; maybe TRBD1 (5 bases). From germline, CDR1 is SNHLY and CDR2 FYNNEI. This CDR3 spans 13 amino acids. The germline V and J ends were trimmed by 6 bases and 3 bases, with 11 bases remaining between them.

The chain carries TRBV28 and TRBJ2-6, with 8 positions matching TRBD1. This CDR3 comprises 17 residues. Trimming took 4 bases from V and 4 from J; bases not matched to a gene: 9. Germline CDR1 reads MDHEN; CDR2 reads SYDVKM. CDR3 sequence: CASSSFQGASGANVLTF. The CDR3 DNA reads as TGTGCCAGCAGTTCGTTTCAGGGGGCTTCAGGGGCCAACGTCCTGACTTTC.

The rearrangement uses TRBV10-1 and TRBJ2-3, with TRBD1 identical over 10 bases. This CDR3 contains 16 residues. Germline loops: CDR1 WNHNN, CDR2 SYGVQD (reference sequence). Trimming took 4 bases from V and 4 from J; bases not matched to a gene: 8. CDR3 DNA sequence: TGCGCCAGCAGTGCTGATTTGGGACAGGGGTCAGATACGCAGTATTTT. It codes for CASSADLGQGSDTQYF.

The chain combines TRBV30 with TRBJ2-1, with 13 bases aligning to TRBD2. The J segment lost 1 base and the V segment lost 3 bases, leaving 6 bases of the junction unmatched. CDR3 length equals 17 residues. Germline V gene data show CDR1 as GTSNPN and CDR2 as SVGIG (reference sequence). CDR3 nucleotide sequence: TGTGCCTGGAGGCGACTAGCGGGGGGCATGTCCTACAATGAGCAGTTCTTC. Protein: CAWRRLAGGMSYNEQFF.

The chain couples TRBV5-4 to TRBJ2-5, with 15 bases lining up with TRBD2. Germline CDR1 is SGHNT and CDR2 is YYREEE (reference sequence). This CDR3 has 17 amino acids. V dropped 3 bases and J dropped 0; count of bases not matched to a gene: 3. CDR3 loop: CASSSGLAGGYQETQYF. The DNA for the CDR3 is TGTGCCAGCAGCTCGGGACTAGCGGGGGGATACCAAGAGACCCAGTACTTC.

J is TRBJ1-2 and V is TRBV9; D gene ambiguous. Germline V gives CDR1 SGDLS, CDR2 YYNGEE. Trimming took off 0 bases at V and 8 bases at J, with 11 bases between the two ends. The CDR3 has 13 residues. The CDR3 nucleotides are TGTGCCAGCAGCGTAGATGCCTGGAAGGGCTACACCTTC. This translates into CASSVDAWKGYTF. Together with reference TRBV9 and TRBJ1-2, the CDR3 gives the full variable domain: DSGVTQTPKHLITATGQRVTLRCSPRSGDLSVYWYQQSLDQGLQFLIQYYNGEERAKGNILERFSAQQFPDLHSELNLSSLELGDSALYFCASSVDAWKGYTFGSGTRLTVV.

The J gene is TRBJ2-3, the V gene TRBV19; TRBD2 matches at 8 bases. The CDR3 loop spans 14 amino acids. Per germline, CDR1 LNHDA and CDR2 SQIVND (reference sequence). V trimming: 4 bases; J trimming: 6 bases; junction bases outside the gene matches: 6. CDR3 DNA sequence: TGTGCCAGTAGTAAGAGCGGGAGTGAGGATACGCAGTATTTT. Its protein product is CASSKSGSEDTQYF.

The genes are TRBV7-9 and TRBJ2-1; 7 positions agree with TRBD2. This CDR3 region has 15 residues. Unmatched junction bases numbered 8, after V lost 1 base and J lost 8 bases. In germline, CDR1 is SEHNR, CDR2 FQNEAQ (reference sequence). CDR3: CASSLGTSFFYEQFF. The CDR3 DNA sequence: TGTGCCAGCAGCTTAGGGACTAGTTTTTTCTATGAGCAGTTCTTC. Supplemented by reference TRBV7-9 and TRBJ2-1, the full variable domain reads DTGVSQNPRHKITKRGQNVTFRCDPISEHNRLYWYRQTLGQGPEFLTYFQNEAQLEKSRLLSDRFSAERPKGSFSTLEIQRTEQGDSAMYLCASSLGTSFFYEQFFGPGTRLTVL.

The chain is built from TRBV5-1 and TRBJ2-1; D call uncertain. V shed 0 bases and J shed 9 bases, with 13 bases lying between them. The germline V gene has CDR1 SGHRS and CDR2 YFSETQ. The CDR3 has 14 residues. The CDR3 region is CASSLGLEDGEQFF. CDR3 DNA: TGCGCCAGCAGCTTGGGACTTGAGGACGGTGAGCAGTTCTTC.